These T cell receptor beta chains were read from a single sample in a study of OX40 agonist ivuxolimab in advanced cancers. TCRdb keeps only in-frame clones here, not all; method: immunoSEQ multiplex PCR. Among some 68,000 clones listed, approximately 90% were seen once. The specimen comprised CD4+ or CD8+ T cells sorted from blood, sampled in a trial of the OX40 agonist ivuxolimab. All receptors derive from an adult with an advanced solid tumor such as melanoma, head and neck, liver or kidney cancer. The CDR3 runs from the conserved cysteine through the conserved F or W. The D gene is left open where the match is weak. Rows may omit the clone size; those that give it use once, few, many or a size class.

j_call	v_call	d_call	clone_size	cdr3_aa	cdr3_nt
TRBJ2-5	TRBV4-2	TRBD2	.	CASSQAGTSGGAGETQYF	TGTGCCAGCAGCCAGGCCGGGACTAGCGGGGGGGCGGGAGAGACCCAGTACTTC
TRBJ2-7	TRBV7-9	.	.	CASSLQAASSYEQYF	TGTGCCAGCAGCTTACAAGCGGCTAGCTCCTACGAGCAGTACTTC
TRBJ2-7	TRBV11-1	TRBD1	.	CASSLAATGGEQYF	TGTGCCAGCAGCTTAGCGGCGACAGGGGGCGAGCAGTACTTC
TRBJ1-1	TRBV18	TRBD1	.	CASSQGTGTAFF	TGTGCCAGCTCCCAGGGGACAGGGACGGCTTTCTTT
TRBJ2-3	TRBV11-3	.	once	CASSLGRTRTDTQYF	TGTGCCAGCAGCTTAGGGAGGACTCGGACAGATACGCAGTATTTT
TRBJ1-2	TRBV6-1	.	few	CASGQPNYGYTF	TGTGCCAGCGGGCAGCCTAACTATGGCTACACCTTC
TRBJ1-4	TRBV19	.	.	CASSILDMRDEKLFF	TGTGCCAGTAGTATCCTAGACATGCGGGATGAAAAACTGTTTTTT
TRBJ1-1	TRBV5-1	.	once	CASSLGWDTEAFF	TGCGCCAGCAGCTTAGGGTGGGACACTGAAGCTTTCTTT
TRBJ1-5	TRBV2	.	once	CASRGTGGIQPQHF	TGTGCCAGCAGGGGCACGGGGGGCATTCAGCCCCAGCATTTT
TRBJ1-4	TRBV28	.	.	CASSLLGGREKLFF	TGTGCCAGCAGTTTATTGGGGGGCCGGGAAAAACTGTTTTTT
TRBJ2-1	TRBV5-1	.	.	CASSRAETYNEQFF	TGCGCCAGCAGCAGAGCCGAGACCTACAATGAGCAGTTCTTC
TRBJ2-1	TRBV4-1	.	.	CASSQRALKTGTADNEQFF	TGCGCCAGCAGCCAAAGAGCTTTAAAAACCGGGACCGCAGACAATGAGCAGTTCTTC
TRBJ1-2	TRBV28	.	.	CASSFQGIIGYTF	TGTGCCAGCAGTTTCCAGGGAATAATCGGCTACACCTTC
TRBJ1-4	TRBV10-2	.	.	CASSKSGTNEKLFF	TGCGCCAGCAGCAAGAGCGGAACTAATGAAAAACTGTTTTTT
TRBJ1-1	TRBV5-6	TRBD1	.	CASSSSRGLTEAFF	TGTGCCAGCAGCTCCTCCAGGGGGTTGACTGAAGCTTTCTTT
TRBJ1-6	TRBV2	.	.	CASSEYNSYNSPLHF	TGTGCCAGCAGTGAATACAACTCCTATAATTCACCCCTCCACTTT
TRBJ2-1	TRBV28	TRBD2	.	CASRDGTSGGVRTFF	TGTGCCAGCAGAGACGGGACTAGCGGGGGCGTCAGGACGTTCTTC
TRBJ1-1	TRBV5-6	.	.	CASSFFRDTEAFF	TGTGCCAGCAGCTTTTTCAGGGACACTGAAGCTTTCTTT
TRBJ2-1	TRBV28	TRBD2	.	CASSFWTSGDHRYNEQFF	TGTGCCAGCAGTTTCTGGACTAGCGGGGACCACCGCTACAATGAGCAGTTCTTC
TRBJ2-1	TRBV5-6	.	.	CASSLLGRDNEQFF	TGTGCCAGCAGCTTACTAGGCCGAGACAATGAGCAGTTCTTC
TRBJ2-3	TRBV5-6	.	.	CASSLDGETDTQYF	TGTGCCAGCAGCTTGGATGGGGAAACAGATACGCAGTATTTT
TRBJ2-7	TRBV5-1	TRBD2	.	CASSLADTSAGGFYEQYF	TGCGCCAGCAGCTTGGCCGATACGTCGGCGGGAGGGTTTTACGAGCAGTACTTC
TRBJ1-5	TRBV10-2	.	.	CATAGRAVQPQHF	TGCGCCACGGCAGGGAGGGCTGTTCAGCCCCAGCATTTT
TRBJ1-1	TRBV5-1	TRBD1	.	CASSSLTGSTEAFF	TGCGCCAGCAGCTCTTTGACAGGGAGCACTGAAGCTTTCTTT
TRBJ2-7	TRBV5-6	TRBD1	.	CASSWDRSYEQYF	TGTGCCAGCAGCTGGGACAGGTCCTACGAGCAGTACTTC